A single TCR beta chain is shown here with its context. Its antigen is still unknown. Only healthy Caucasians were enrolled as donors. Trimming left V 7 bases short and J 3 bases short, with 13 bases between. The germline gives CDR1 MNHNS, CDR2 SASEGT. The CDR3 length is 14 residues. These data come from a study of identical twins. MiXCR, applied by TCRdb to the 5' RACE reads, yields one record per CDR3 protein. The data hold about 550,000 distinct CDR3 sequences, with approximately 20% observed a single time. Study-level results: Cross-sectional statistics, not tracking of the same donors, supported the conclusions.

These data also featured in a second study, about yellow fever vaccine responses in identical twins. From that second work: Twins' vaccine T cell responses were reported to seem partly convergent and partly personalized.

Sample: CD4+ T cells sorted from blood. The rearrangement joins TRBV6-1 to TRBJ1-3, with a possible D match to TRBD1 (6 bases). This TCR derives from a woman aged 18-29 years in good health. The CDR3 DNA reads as TGTGCCAGCACGGTAGACAGGAATGGAAACACCATATATTTT. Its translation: CASTVDRNGNTIYF.